This TCR beta chain is from a study of CD8+CD57+ T cells in acquired aplastic anemia. CDR1 DFQATT and CDR2 SNEGSKA come from the germline V gene (reference sequence). This CDR3 region has 14 residues. V shed 3 bases and J shed 2 bases, with 11 bases lying between them. TCR beta VDJ and CDR3 profiles were obtained from a genomic DNA template. Via MiXCR, TCRdb re-called the reads, giving one row per CDR3 protein. This table holds roughly 180,000 distinct CDR3 sequences, 64% found once. This chain links TRBV20-1 with TRBJ1-5; D possibly corresponds to TRBD1 (5 bases). This receptor was taken from a human donor with severe aplastic anemia or a healthy control (not recorded which). What was sequenced was sorted CD4+, CD8+, or CD8+CD57+ T cells (not recorded which) from PBMCs. The CDR3 loop is CSARRGRGNQPQHF. The CDR3 region has the DNA TGCAGTGCTAGGAGGGGTCGCGGCAATCAGCCCCAGCATTTT.